This paragraph covers one T cell receptor beta chain sequence. High-throughput TCR beta sequencing covered peripheral CD8+ and CD4+ T cells. Controls were healthy donors (matched for age and sex). Negative isolation yielded CD4+ and CD8+ T cells, and FACS enriched TEMRA cells. This sample stems from a study of CD8 T cells in Susac syndrome. The germline V gene encodes CDR1 SGDLS and CDR2 YYNGEE. CDR3 size: 15 residues. Deletions cut 1 base from V and 0 bases from J, with 8 bases between. RNA, at roughly 0.45 to 1 ug, was reverse transcribed with random hexamers. Amplification of TCR beta CDR3 by immunoSEQ multiplex PCR spanned 54 Vbeta and 13 Jbeta. TCRdb used MiXCR to reprocess the immunoSEQ multiplex PCR reads, holding one entry per CDR3 protein. The sample yields about 200,000 distinct CDR3 sequences, 90% to 95% seen once.

The receptor was derived from a human donor in good health. This chain connects TRBV9 to TRBJ2-1; maybe TRBD1 (5 bases). The sample was CD4+ T cells from PBMCs. The DNA for the CDR3 is TGTGCCAGCAGCGTACTAGGGGACTCCTACAATGAGCAGTTCTTC. Residues: CASSVLGDSYNEQFF.